Sequencing of this T cell receptor (beta chain) was carried out in a study of cytomegalovirus exposure and HLA in healthy donors. Clones were read by immunoSEQ multiplex PCR, and TCRdb kept only the in-frame ones, dropping some. The sample holds fewer than 250,000 clones, just under 90% seen once. The CDR3 contains 14 residues. CDR1 and CDR2 (germline): KGHSH, LQKENI. Trimming removed 2 bases from V and 6 bases from J; junction bases left unmatched: 1. The origin of this receptor is a man aged 18 to 30 in good health and CMV-seronegative. V gene TRBV18 combines with J gene TRBJ2-7; the match to TRBD2 covers 13 bases. Sequencing was performed on PBMCs. The CDR3 DNA follows: TGTGCCAGCTCACCAGGGACTAGCGGGGTCGAGCAGTACTTC. Translation: CASSPGTSGVEQYF.